The 29 T cell receptor beta chains listed next were all sequenced from one sample in a study of technical replicates of blood from several donors. Measured with immunoSEQ multiplex PCR; TCRdb has only the in-frame clones, and not every one. This table has 74,000 or so clones, 96% appearing once. The material sequenced was T cells isolated from PBMCs. The receptors derive from a human donor in good health.

The J gene is TRBJ2-7, the V gene TRBV11-3, with a possible D match to TRBD1 (5 bases). Trimming took off 4 bases at V and 2 bases at J, with 12 bases between the two ends. The CDR3 loop spans 14 amino acids. Germline V gene sequence: CDR1 SGHNT, CDR2 YENEEA. This chain's CDR3 is CASSSATATYEQYF. In nucleotides, the CDR3 is TGTGCCAGCAGCTCTGCGACAGCTACCTACGAGCAGTACTTC. The variable domain in full, completed from reference TRBV11-3 and TRBJ2-7, reads EAGVVQSPRYKIIEKKQPVAFWCNPISGHNTLYWYLQNLGQGPELLIRYENEEAVDDSQLPKDRFSAERLKGVDSTLKIQPAELGDSAVYLCASSSATATYEQYFGPGTRLTVT.

This clone was detected once. This chain links TRBV5-4 with TRBJ1-2; D is uncertain. Germline assignment: CDR1 SGHNT and CDR2 YYREEE (reference sequence). The CDR3 runs 15 residues. Between the trimmed V and J ends, which lost 3 bases and 8 bases, there was a span of 20 bases. CDR3 in amino acids: CASSSRVRVYQGYTF. In DNA, the CDR3 is TGTGCCAGCAGCTCGAGGGTTAGGGTGTATCAAGGCTACACCTTC.

The CDR3 here is CASSLIRAQETQYF. DNA of the CDR3: TGTGCCAGCAGCTTAATCAGGGCCCAAGAGACCCAGTACTTC. The chain carries TRBV7-3 and TRBJ2-5, with D possibly being TRBD1 (5 bases). Germline lookup yields CDR1 SGHTA and CDR2 FQGTGA. The V and J ends lost 1 base and 1 base respectively, with 7 bases between them. The CDR3 loop spans 14 amino acids.

The chain couples TRBV6-5 to TRBJ1-2; the D is unclear. Trimming removed 0 bases at V and 2 bases at J, with 10 bases between. Per germline, CDR1 MNHEY and CDR2 SVGAGI. CDR3 size: 15 residues. CDR3 DNA sequence: TGTGCCAGCAGTTACTCGATCGGTCCCAACTATGGCTACACCTTC. This encodes CASSYSIGPNYGYTF.

The chain recombines TRBV6-1 with TRBJ1-1; 8 bases line up with TRBD1. The junction had 3 bases not matched to a gene; V was cut back by 0 bases and J by 3 bases. Germline lookup yields CDR1 MNHNS and CDR2 SASEGT. The CDR3 is 15 residues long. The CDR3 DNA follows: TGTGCCAGCAGTGAAGCAGGACAGGGTGACACTGAAGCTTTCTTT. This sequence encodes CASSEAGQGDTEAFF.

The V and J genes are TRBV6-1 and TRBJ1-5; D gene uncertain. The germline CDR1 and CDR2 sequences are MNHNS and SASEGT. The V gene lost 2 bases and the J gene lost 7 bases, with 9 bases spanning the gap. CDR3 size: 13 residues. DNA of the CDR3: TGTGCCAGCAGTGAAAGTGAGGTCCAGCCCCAGCATTTT. It translates to CASSESEVQPQHF.

The chain combines TRBV7-8 with TRBJ1-4; D gene ambiguous. Between the trimmed V and J ends, which lost 0 bases and 5 bases, there was a span of 13 bases. Germline CDR1 is SGHVS and CDR2 is FQNEAQ. The CDR3 spans 16 residues. CDR3 DNA: TGTGCCAGCAGCTTAGCACGCGCAGGAAAGAATGAAAAACTGTTTTTT. This encodes CASSLARAGKNEKLFF.

The chain is built from TRBV14 and TRBJ2-5; D is possibly TRBD1 (6 bases). Looked up from germline, CDR1 is SGHDN and CDR2 is FVKESK. V lost 1 base and J lost 5, with 14 bases in between. The CDR3 consists of 15 residues. CDR3 DNA sequence: TGTGCCAGCAGCCAAGTCACAGGGTATTTCGAGACCCAGTACTTC. The encoded protein is CASSQVTGYFETQYF.

In this sample, this clone turned up once. The chain combines TRBV19 with TRBJ1-2; no clear D gene. The CDR3 sequence is 12 residues long. Germline V gene sequence: CDR1 LNHDA, CDR2 SQIVND (reference sequence). With 5 bases removed from V and 4 bases from J, the gap between germline ends came to 8 bases. This CDR3 reads CASSVELYGYTF. The CDR3 coding sequence is TGTGCCAGTAGTGTCGAACTCTATGGCTACACCTTC.

The chain is built from TRBV9 and TRBJ2-1, with 9 bases that match TRBD2. V was clipped by 3 bases and J by 6 bases; unmatched bases: 13. Germline V gene lookup returns CDR1 SGDLS and CDR2 YYNGEE. This CDR3 has 17 amino acids. The CDR3 DNA follows: TGTGCCAGCAGCGCTAGCGGGATAGTAGTTATGCGCAATGAGCAGTTCTTC. Amino acid sequence: CASSASGIVVMRNEQFF.

This chain links TRBV5-6 with TRBJ2-2, with a weak D call TRBD2 (5 bases). The CDR3 runs 13 residues. Germline lookup yields CDR1 SGHDT and CDR2 YYEEEE. Trimming took 4 bases from V and 7 from J, leaving 11 bases between them. The CDR3 coding sequence is TGTGCCAGCAGCGCCGGACTGGTCGGGGAGCTGTTTTTT. This codes for CASSAGLVGELFF.

Comment on this clone: Sequence at one end of the junction differs from germline and may be a read error. The V and J genes are TRBV7-7 and TRBJ1-1; D may be TRBD1 (6 bases). Looked up from germline, CDR1 is SSHAT and CDR2 is FNYEAQ (reference sequence). CDR3 length: 14 residues. In nucleotides, the CDR3 is TGTGCTAGCAGCTTTTCCAGGGGGAACACTGAAGCTTTCTTT. This translates into CASSFSRGNTEAFF.

V and J are TRBV19 and TRBJ2-4; weak D call: TRBD1 (5 bases). The germline V gene encodes CDR1 LNHDA and CDR2 SQIVND (reference sequence). The germline V and J ends were trimmed by 4 bases and 8 bases, with 12 bases remaining between them. The CDR3 covers 13 residues. The CDR3 region has the DNA TGTGCCAGTAGTAGGACAAGGGCAGACATTCAGTACTTC. It is translated as CASSRTRADIQYF.

The chain couples TRBV14 to TRBJ2-1; TRBD1 matches 7 bases. From germline, CDR1 is SGHDN and CDR2 FVKESK. The CDR3 contains 14 residues. Trimming cost V 3 bases and J 4 bases; bases outside gene matches: 3. The CDR3 loop is CASSQGQQYNEQFF. The CDR3 region has the DNA TGTGCCAGCAGCCAGGGACAGCAGTACAATGAGCAGTTCTTC.

This chain connects TRBV6-5 to TRBJ2-1, with 8 bases identical to TRBD2. Germline V gives CDR1 MNHEY, CDR2 SVGAGI. J gave up 6 bases and V 3 bases, and 7 bases lay outside the gene matches. This CDR3 contains 15 residues. CDR3 sequence: CASSYWGTRLNEQFF. CDR3 coding DNA: TGTGCCAGCAGTTATTGGGGGACTAGACTCAATGAGCAGTTCTTC.

This clone appeared a single time. This sequence joins TRBV6-4 and TRBJ2-6; D gene ambiguous. The V end was cut by 6 bases, the J end by 4 bases, with 4 bases between. This CDR3 is built from 12 residues. CDR1 and CDR2 from the germline V gene are MRHNA and SNTAGT. The CDR3 spells CASSPGANVLTF. The DNA for the CDR3 is TGTGCCAGCAGCCCGGGGGCCAACGTCCTGACTTTC.

The gene calls are TRBV15 and TRBJ1-5; unclear D gene. This CDR3 spans 15 amino acids. CDR1 LNHNV and CDR2 YYDKDF come from the germline V gene (reference sequence). V was pared by 3 bases and J by 0 bases, with 9 bases between. The CDR3 reads CATSRRPFSNQPQHF. The CDR3 bases are TGTGCCACCAGCAGGCGCCCTTTTAGCAATCAGCCCCAGCATTTT.

This sequence joins TRBV9 and TRBJ2-1, with D possibly being TRBD1 (6 bases). Trimming shortened V by 2 bases and J by 9 bases, and 21 bases separated the two germline ends. The CDR3 is made up of 16 amino acids. From germline, CDR1 is SGDLS and CDR2 YYNGEE. CDR3 residues: CASSVSKGDRIGEQFF. In nucleotides, the CDR3 is TGTGCCAGCAGCGTCTCGAAGGGGGATAGGATCGGTGAGCAGTTCTTC. Full variable domain (remainder filled in from reference TRBV9 and TRBJ2-1): DSGVTQTPKHLITATGQRVTLRCSPRSGDLSVYWYQQSLDQGLQFLIQYYNGEERAKGNILERFSAQQFPDLHSELNLSSLELGDSALYFCASSVSKGDRIGEQFFGPGTRLTVL.

This clone is a singleton in its sample. This chain links TRBV9 with TRBJ2-1; tentatively, D is TRBD2 (5 bases). The CDR3 contains 14 residues. Trimming took 1 base from V and 5 from J, leaving 10 bases between them. The germline V gene encodes CDR1 SGDLS and CDR2 YYNGEE. CDR3 sequence reads: CASSVLSGNNEQFF. The CDR3 DNA follows: TGTGCCAGCAGCGTACTGAGCGGCAACAATGAGCAGTTCTTC.

This chain joins TRBV19 and TRBJ2-7, with 14 nucleotides matching TRBD2. J was trimmed by 4 bases and V by 5 bases; bases with no gene match: 10. CDR3 length: 17 amino acids. Germline loops: CDR1 LNHDA, CDR2 SQIVND (reference sequence). The CDR3 is CASSDILGTSGRYEQYF. The DNA of the CDR3 is TGTGCCAGTAGTGATATTTTAGGGACTAGCGGGAGATACGAGCAGTACTTC.

The J gene is TRBJ2-7, the V gene TRBV9; 8 bases line up with TRBD1. The germline V gene encodes CDR1 SGDLS and CDR2 YYNGEE. This CDR3 comprises 15 residues. Trimming took 4 bases from V and 6 from J; bases not matched to a gene: 12. CDR3 protein: CASSPRDRTYLEQYF. The CDR3 nucleotides read TGTGCCAGCAGCCCCCGGGACAGGACTTATCTCGAGCAGTACTTC.

This clone was seen more than once but under ten times. The rearrangement uses TRBV6-1 and TRBJ1-2; no reliable D call. Looked up from germline, CDR1 is MNHNS and CDR2 is SASEGT. V dropped 2 bases and J dropped 3 bases, with 16 bases sitting between them. The CDR3 contains 16 residues. The CDR3 region is CASSEKVRVQDYGYTF. CDR3 bases: TGTGCCAGCAGTGAAAAAGTGCGGGTGCAGGACTATGGCTACACCTTC.

This sequence joins TRBV10-3 and TRBJ2-1; TRBD1 agrees at 8 bases. CDR1 is ENHRY and CDR2 is SYGVKD in the germline V gene. V lost 2 bases and J lost 5; bases outside the gene matches: 5. The CDR3 runs to 15 residues. Here the CDR3 DNA reads TGTGCCATCAGTGAGAGGGGACAGGCAAACAATGAGCAGTTCTTC. It specifies CAISERGQANNEQFF.

Here the CDR3 DNA reads TGTGCCAGCACGCTAGCGGGAGAAACCTACAATGAGCAGTTCTTC. Translating gives CASTLAGETYNEQFF. The chain joins TRBV6-1 to TRBJ2-1, with 10 positions matching TRBD2. The CDR3 runs to 15 residues. The V segment lost 7 bases and the J segment 2 bases; nucleotides outside the gene matches: 5. CDR1 and CDR2 from the germline V gene are MNHNS and SASEGT.

The V and J genes are TRBV10-2 and TRBJ2-5, with D hard to call. The length of the CDR3 is 13 residues. Germline CDR1 WSHSY, CDR2 SAAADI. Trimming took 4 bases from V and 9 from J, leaving 15 bases between them. The CDR3 coding sequence is TGCGCCAGCAGTGCGACGGGTCCCGAGGCCCAGTACTTC. This encodes CASSATGPEAQYF.

The chain employs TRBV7-9 and TRBJ1-5; D gene unclear. This CDR3 comprises 14 residues. Germline CDR1 SEHNR, CDR2 FQNEAQ (reference sequence). V shed 1 base and J shed 0 bases, with 4 bases lying between them. CDR3 DNA sequence: TGTGCCAGCAGCTTAGTCAATAGCAATCAGCCCCAGCATTTT. It is translated as CASSLVNSNQPQHF.

The chain employs TRBV18 and TRBJ1-1; D remains unclear. The CDR3 runs 16 residues. Germline values: CDR1 KGHSH, CDR2 LQKENI. The V and J ends lost 3 bases and 0 bases respectively, with 14 bases between them. The CDR3 region is CASSPGLEGLNTEAFF. The DNA of the CDR3 is TGTGCCAGCTCACCCGGACTGGAAGGACTGAACACTGAAGCTTTCTTT.

This clone occurred once. V is TRBV2 and J is TRBJ2-7; D is possibly TRBD2 (5 bases). Germline V lookup: CDR1 SNHLY, CDR2 FYNNEI. Trimming removed 2 bases from V and 7 bases from J, with 12 bases in between. CDR3 length: 13 residues. DNA for the CDR3: TGTGCCAGCAGTGAACTGCGGACTGGGGAGCAGTACTTC. It specifies CASSELRTGEQYF.

The chain has TRBV19 and TRBJ1-1; D is ambiguous. Trimming cost V 4 bases and J 5 bases, with 8 bases left between them. This CDR3 is built from 12 residues. Germline assignment: CDR1 LNHDA and CDR2 SQIVND (reference sequence). The CDR3 DNA reads TGTGCCAGTAGTAACGGGTTTACTGAAGCTTTCTTT. Its translation: CASSNGFTEAFF.